The 25 T cell receptor beta chains given below trace back to one sample, sequenced in a study of Graves' ophthalmopathy and Graves' hyperthyroidism. TCR beta CDR3 amplification used RNA transcripts. RT-PCR in the first round used HTBI primers; a second-round multiplex PCR followed. TCRdb independently ran MiXCR on the multiplex PCR reads; one entry per CDR3 protein. The table lists approximately 210,000 distinct CDR3 sequences, around a fifth of them singletons. The specimen sequenced was peripheral blood. These TCRs come from a woman aged 45-65 years with Graves' ophthalmopathy.

A few counts support this clonotype. This chain uses TRBV29-1 with TRBJ1-2, with a possible D match to TRBD1 (5 bases). The CDR3 is 15 residues long. Germline lookup yields CDR1 SQVTM and CDR2 ANQGSEA. V was shortened by 5 bases and J by 1 base, with 17 bases between the two germline ends. The CDR3 region has the DNA TGCAGCGTTCGAGGTCCTAGGGGAAATAACTATGGCTACACCTTC. Its protein product is CSVRGPRGNNYGYTF.

This clonotype has a count of ten or more. This chain uses TRBV29-1 with TRBJ1-1, with unresolved D. Germline V gene data show CDR1 as SQVTM and CDR2 as ANQGSEA. This CDR3 has 13 amino acids. V was shortened by 1 base and J by 1 base, with 7 bases between the two germline ends. The DNA for the CDR3 is TGCAGCGTTGAAGGGGCCAGGAACACTGAAGCTTTCTTT. Amino acid sequence: CSVEGARNTEAFF.

This chain connects TRBV20-1 to TRBJ2-1; no reliable D call. CDR3 length: 14 amino acids. Between the trimmed V and J ends, which lost 5 bases and 6 bases, there was a span of 17 bases. Germline V lookup: CDR1 DFQATT, CDR2 SNEGSKA (reference sequence). The CDR3 coding sequence is TGCAGTGCTCGGCAGCCTGCGTCAGGCAATGAGCAGTTCTTC. It specifies CSARQPASGNEQFF.

This clonotype showed up many times. The rearrangement links TRBV15 to TRBJ2-5; 11 nucleotides match TRBD2. CDR3 length: 15 amino acids. The V segment lost 3 bases and the J segment 4 bases; nucleotides outside the gene matches: 4. CDR1 is LNHNV and CDR2 is YYDKDF in the germline V gene (reference sequence). DNA of the CDR3: TGTGCCACCAGCAGGGGGCTAGCGGGAGGAGAGACCCAGTACTTC. Its protein is CATSRGLAGGETQYF.

In its sample, this clonotype was seen many times. The rearrangement joins TRBV6-1 to TRBJ2-5, with D possibly matching TRBD2 (5 bases). The CDR3 spans 14 residues. V was pared by 10 bases and J by 4 bases, with 19 bases between. CDR1 is MNHNS and CDR2 is SASEGT in the germline V gene. The CDR3 spells CATYRSRRTETQYF. Written as DNA, the CDR3 is TGTGCCACATATCGGTCCCGGAGGACAGAGACCCAGTACTTC.

The sample holds many counts of this clonotype. The CDR3 nucleotides are TGTGCTAGTGTCTTGGGCGGCAACACTGAAGCTTTCTTT. Protein: CASVLGGNTEAFF. J is TRBJ1-1 and V is TRBV12-5; no reliable D call. CDR1 LGHNT and CDR2 FRNRAP come from the germline V gene. V shed 7 bases and J shed 2 bases, with 11 bases lying between them. This CDR3 has 13 residues.

This clonotype was detected ten times or more. This chain links TRBV30 with TRBJ2-7; 7 bases are a match to TRBD1. Germline CDR1 and CDR2: GTSNPN and SVGIG (reference sequence). The ends lost 4 bases at V and 6 bases at J; junction bases unmatched: 12. The CDR3 contains 14 residues. The CDR3 coding sequence is TGTGCCTGGACTCGGACAGGCACTTACGTCGAGCAGTACTTC. It is translated as CAWTRTGTYVEQYF.

This clonotype was counted many times. The rearrangement uses TRBV29-1 and TRBJ1-1; D unclear. The length of the CDR3 is 12 residues. Germline values: CDR1 SQVTM, CDR2 ANQGSEA. V was pared by 2 bases and J by 3 bases, with 7 bases between. The CDR3 sequence: CSVERGYTEAFF. The CDR3 coding sequence is TGCAGCGTTGAACGAGGATACACTGAAGCTTTCTTT. The whole variable domain, filled in from reference TRBV29-1 and TRBJ1-1, reads SAVISQKPSRDICQRGTSLTIQCQVDSQVTMMFWYRQQPGQSLTLIATANQGSEATYESGFVIDKFPISRPNLTFSTLTVSNMSPEDSSIYLCSVERGYTEAFFGQGTRLTVV.

This clonotype was counted at least ten times. V usage is TRBV15 and J usage is TRBJ2-2; possible D gene TRBD2, 5 bases. The germline CDR1 and CDR2 sequences are LNHNV and YYDKDF (reference sequence). The V end lost 5 bases, the J end lost 7 bases, and 20 bases lay between the germline ends. CDR3 length: 16 residues. CDR3 protein: CATSGGLGRVGGELFF. CDR3 sequence (DNA): TGTGCCACCAGCGGAGGTCTAGGACGGGTAGGCGGGGAGCTGTTTTTT. Complete variable domain (other parts from reference TRBV15 and TRBJ2-2): DAMVIQNPRYQVTQFGKPVTLSCSQTLNHNVMYWYQQKSSQAPKLLFHYYDKDFNNEADTPDNFQSRRPNTSFCFLDIRSPGLGDTAMYLCATSGGLGRVGGELFFGEGSRLTVL.

This clonotype appeared many times. The genes are TRBV12-3 or TRBV12-4 and TRBJ1-2; 7 bases align to TRBD1. The ends lost 4 bases at V and 7 bases at J; junction bases unmatched: 6. The CDR3 is 13 amino acids. Here the CDR3 DNA reads TGTGCCAGCAGTTACGGACAGGAGGGTGGCTACACCTTC. Protein product: CASSYGQEGGYTF.

In this sample, this clonotype turned up many times. The CDR3 DNA sequence: TGTGCCAGCAGTGAAATAGGCGGCGGCTACACCTTC. Translating it yields CASSEIGGGYTF. The chain combines TRBV6-1 with TRBJ1-2; D is unclear. With 2 bases removed from V and 8 bases from J, the gap between germline ends came to 9 bases. The CDR3 has 12 amino acids. Per germline, CDR1 MNHNS and CDR2 SASEGT.

This clonotype was seen many times. The J gene is TRBJ2-4, the V gene TRBV19; tentatively, D is TRBD2 (7 bases). V dropped 4 bases and J dropped 1 base, with 17 bases sitting between them. Germline values: CDR1 LNHDA, CDR2 SQIVND (reference sequence). This CDR3 contains 17 residues. The CDR3 bases are TGTGCCAGTAGTACTCCCTTAGGGGGGGGGGCCAAAAACATTCAGTACTTC. This gives the protein CASSTPLGGGAKNIQYF.

The table lists this clonotype with many counts. This chain joins TRBV20-1 and TRBJ2-7; TRBD1 matches 7 bases. CDR1 and CDR2 from the germline V gene are DFQATT and SNEGSKA (reference sequence). The CDR3 is 14 amino acids. With 1 base clipped from V and 2 bases from J, the junction kept 5 bases outside the gene matches. CDR3 in amino acids: CSARGAGGPYEQYF. The CDR3 DNA is TGCAGTGCTAGAGGGGCAGGGGGTCCCTACGAGCAGTACTTC.

CDR3 amino acids: CAWSRRISYNSPLHF. The CDR3 DNA reads as TGTGCCTGGAGTAGGAGGATCTCCTATAATTCACCCCTCCACTTT. The chain couples TRBV30 to TRBJ1-6; no clear D gene. From germline, CDR1 is GTSNPN and CDR2 SVGIG (reference sequence). Trimming took off 2 bases at V and 0 bases at J, with 8 bases between the two ends. This CDR3 comprises 15 residues.

This clonotype was observed a handful of times. The chain couples TRBV5-1 to TRBJ1-1; D unclear. V gave up 2 bases and J gave up 3 bases, with 14 bases separating them. CDR1 SGHRS and CDR2 YFSETQ come from the germline V gene. The CDR3 has 15 amino acids. The CDR3 DNA sequence: TGCGCCAGCAGCTTCGGGCCCCACGGGGACACTGAAGCTTTCTTT. Its protein is CASSFGPHGDTEAFF.

The J gene is TRBJ2-2, the V gene TRBV28; TRBD2 matches at 8 bases. The germline V gene encodes CDR1 MDHEN and CDR2 SYDVKM. This CDR3 comprises 15 residues. J gave up 5 bases and V 5 bases, and 7 bases lay outside the gene matches. This CDR3 reads CASSPQASGTGELFF. CDR3 sequence (DNA): TGTGCCAGCAGTCCCCAAGCTAGCGGGACCGGGGAGCTGTTTTTT.

There are many counts of this clonotype. V gene TRBV7-8 combines with J gene TRBJ2-7; 14 bases match TRBD2. Trimming at V came to 10 bases and at J to 5 bases, leaving 7 bases not matched to a gene. The CDR3 consists of 14 residues. Germline CDR1 reads SGHVS; CDR2 reads FQNEAQ. CDR3 sequence (DNA): TGTGCCACCTCCGGGACTAGCGGGAGCCACGAGCAGTACTTC. It codes for CATSGTSGSHEQYF.

The chain links TRBV28 to TRBJ2-7, with D possibly being TRBD1 (6 bases). With 2 bases removed from V and 4 bases from J, the gap between germline ends came to 12 bases. Per germline, CDR1 MDHEN and CDR2 SYDVKM. This CDR3 has 14 amino acids. The CDR3 nucleotides read TGTGCCAGCAGTTTAGAACCTCAGGGGTACGAGCAGTACTTC. Translation gives CASSLEPQGYEQYF.

The table lists this clonotype with many counts. This chain connects TRBV7-9 to TRBJ1-1, with a weak D call TRBD1 (5 bases). The germline V gene encodes CDR1 SEHNR and CDR2 FQNEAQ (reference sequence). V was trimmed by 8 bases and J by 3 bases, leaving 16 bases between them. This CDR3 spans 14 amino acids. CDR3 in DNA: TGTGCCAGCCCTCTAGGGGTATTGGACACTGAAGCTTTCTTT. Protein sequence: CASPLGVLDTEAFF.

This clonotype was detected many times. The genes are TRBV18 and TRBJ2-5; D gene uncertain. CDR3 size: 13 residues. CDR1 and CDR2 from the germline V gene are KGHSH and LQKENI. Trimming cost V 6 bases and J 1 base, with 9 bases left between them. CDR3 sequence (DNA): TGTGCCAGCTCGAGTCAGTCCCAAGAGACCCAGTACTTC. Protein: CASSSQSQETQYF.

In this sample, this clonotype turned up a few times. The CDR3 protein is CASSPLIAGEGVEQYF. The CDR3 nucleotides are TGCGCCAGCAGCCCGCTTATAGCGGGAGAGGGGGTCGAGCAGTACTTC. The chain has TRBV5-1 and TRBJ2-7, with TRBD2 matching 9 bases. Germline CDR1 reads SGHRS; CDR2 reads YFSETQ. V lost 4 bases and J lost 6; bases outside the gene matches: 14. The CDR3 sequence is 16 residues long.

In this sample, this clonotype turned up a few times. This chain connects TRBV12-3 or TRBV12-4 to TRBJ1-5, with D tentatively TRBD1 (6 bases). Trimming removed 2 bases at V and 1 base at J, with 12 bases between. The CDR3 consists of 16 residues. The CDR3 coding sequence is TGTGCCAGCAGTTTATCACAGGGATTGAGCAATCAGCCCCAGCATTTT. Translated, it gives CASSLSQGLSNQPQHF.

In the case of this clonotype: Its ends do not fully match the called genes, so a read error is possible. This chain connects TRBV20-1 to TRBJ2-5; 11 nucleotides agree with TRBD2. The CDR3 is 14 amino acids. Looked up from germline, CDR1 is DFQATT and CDR2 is SNEGSKA (reference sequence). The CDR3 nucleotides read TGCAGTGCTCTAGCGGGGGGAAACCAAGAGAACCAGTACTTC. It codes for CSALAGGNQENQYF.

This clonotype was recorded many times. The chain is built from TRBV9 and TRBJ2-7, with D maybe TRBD1 (6 bases). The V and J ends lost 4 bases and 0 bases respectively, with 11 bases between them. The germline CDR1 and CDR2 sequences are SGDLS and YYNGEE. This CDR3 is 14 amino acids long. CDR3 residues: CASSPGQISYEQYF. The CDR3 DNA sequence: TGTGCCAGCAGCCCCGGACAGATCTCCTACGAGCAGTACTTC. Filled out from reference TRBV9 and TRBJ2-7, the complete variable domain reads DSGVTQTPKHLITATGQRVTLRCSPRSGDLSVYWYQQSLDQGLQFLIQYYNGEERAKGNILERFSAQQFPDLHSELNLSSLELGDSALYFCASSPGQISYEQYFGPGTRLTVT.

The rearrangement links TRBV6-5 to TRBJ1-1; D call uncertain. With 3 bases removed from V and 6 bases from J, the gap between germline ends came to 11 bases. The CDR3 spans 13 residues. CDR1 and CDR2 from the germline V gene are MNHEY and SVGAGI. The CDR3 DNA reads TGTGCCAGCAGTTATACCTTTGGGGCTGAAGCTTTCTTT. Translated, it gives CASSYTFGAEAFF.